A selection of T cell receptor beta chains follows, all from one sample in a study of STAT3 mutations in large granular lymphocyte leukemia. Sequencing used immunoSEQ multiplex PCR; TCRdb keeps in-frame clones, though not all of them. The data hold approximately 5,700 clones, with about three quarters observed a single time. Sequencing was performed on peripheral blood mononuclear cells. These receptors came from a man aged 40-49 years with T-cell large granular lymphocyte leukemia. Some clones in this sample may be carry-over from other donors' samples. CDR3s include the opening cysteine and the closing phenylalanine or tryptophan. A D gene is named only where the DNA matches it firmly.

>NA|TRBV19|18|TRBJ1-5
CASSVGRGLSIRNQPQHF